This T cell receptor (beta chain) is from a study of cytomegalovirus exposure and HLA in healthy donors. The PCR made use of 60 Vbeta and 13 Jbeta primers. Produced via immunoSEQ multiplex PCR; TCRdb's table is partial and in-frame only. The data show roughly 200,000 clones, with roughly 79% seen just once and 1.9% held by the top ten. The CDR3 spans 22 residues. Germline-derived CDR1 and CDR2 are SGHRS and YFSETQ. Germline trimming cut 4 bases from V and 0 bases from J; bases unmatched to any gene: 24. The source is a man younger than 40 in good health and CMV-seronegative. The V and J genes are TRBV5-1 and TRBJ1-1, with 10 bases matching TRBD1. The sample taken for sequencing was PBMCs. The CDR3 DNA reads as TGCGCCAGCAGCCTCTCTCGTGGGACAGGGGTTGTCGGGGGCCTCATGAACACTGAAGCTTTCTTT. Translation: CASSLSRGTGVVGGLMNTEAFF.